These 6 T cell receptor beta chains share one sample of origin, sequenced in a study of T cells after yellow fever vaccination. TCRdb fed the 5' RACE reads into MiXCR, producing one record per CDR3 protein. The table has around 320,000 distinct CDR3 sequences, over 8.5% seen once. The sample here was CD4+ T cells sorted from PBMCs, taken 45 days after the yellow fever booster vaccination. Receptors were obtained from a man between 18 and 35 years old who received the YFV17D yellow fever vaccine.

The chain has TRBV6-1 and TRBJ2-5; D is ambiguous. CDR3 length equals 14 residues. Germline V gives CDR1 MNHNS, CDR2 SASEGT. With 8 bases removed from V and 0 bases from J, the gap between germline ends came to 13 bases. The CDR3 nucleotides are TGTGCCAGCGGTAAGTCAGTGAACCAAGAGACCCAGTACTTC. The encoded protein is CASGKSVNQETQYF.

This clonotype has a handful of counts. The chain is built from TRBV28 and TRBJ2-1; D is uncertain. The CDR3 totals 10 residues. The V gene's germline CDR1 is MDHEN and CDR2 SYDVKM. The V end lost 6 bases, the J end lost 10 bases, and 7 bases lay between the germline ends. The CDR3 is CASSAFEQFF. The CDR3 DNA reads TGTGCCAGCAGCGCGTTCGAGCAGTTCTTC.

This clonotype has a handful of counts. The rearrangement uses TRBV7-9 and TRBJ2-2; 11 nucleotides line up with TRBD1. Germline V gene lookup returns CDR1 SEHNR and CDR2 FQNEAQ (reference sequence). The V gene end was trimmed by 4 bases and the J gene end by 8 bases; junction bases not matched to a gene: 12. The CDR3 is made up of 17 amino acids. The CDR3 reads CASSSLGQGAMMGELFF. The CDR3 DNA is TGTGCCAGCAGCTCCCTCGGACAGGGGGCAATGATGGGGGAGCTGTTTTTT.

This clonotype was seen a few times. The V and J genes are TRBV29-1 and TRBJ2-3; a possible D gene is TRBD1 (5 bases). V lost 2 bases to trimming and J lost 3 bases, with 12 bases between them. Germline CDR1 SQVTM, CDR2 ANQGSEA. The CDR3 runs 14 residues. The CDR3 protein is CSVETRVGTDTQYF. The CDR3 bases are TGCAGCGTTGAAACCAGGGTAGGGACAGATACGCAGTATTTT.

In its sample, this clonotype was seen a few times. The chain links TRBV18 to TRBJ2-3; 10 nucleotides match TRBD2. CDR3 length: 16 amino acids. Losses at the gene ends were 3 bases for V and 5 bases for J; bases not matched to a gene: 8. The germline gives CDR1 KGHSH, CDR2 LQKENI. In DNA form, the CDR3 reads TGTGCCAGCTCACCTCCAGCGGGGGGGCAGCGAGATACGCAGTATTTT. Translation gives CASSPPAGGQRDTQYF.

This clonotype was seen a handful of times. CDR3 amino acids: CASSLYGGRGTEAFF. The CDR3 DNA sequence: TGCGCCAGCAGCTTGTACGGAGGACGGGGGACTGAAGCTTTCTTT. The V gene is TRBV5-1, the J gene TRBJ1-1; D perhaps matches TRBD1 (5 bases). V lost 1 base and J 5 bases, leaving 15 bases between the germline ends. Germline V CDR1 and CDR2: SGHRS, YFSETQ. This CDR3 has 15 residues.